Reported below is one T cell receptor beta chain. The data were taken from a study of cytomegalovirus exposure and HLA in healthy donors. Study information: The same platform was used for the 130 or so validation repertoires as for the roughly 670 first-cohort repertoires, as reported in a later analysis.

Sequencing was performed with immunoSEQ multiplex PCR; in TCRdb, only in-frame clones are kept and a portion is missing. The data hold 250,000 to 400,000 clones, with roughly 86% observed a single time. The germline gives CDR1 SGDLS, CDR2 YYNGEE. V lost 0 bases to trimming and J lost 7 bases; unmatched junction nucleotides: 4. The CDR3 is made up of 15 amino acids. The gene calls are TRBV9 and TRBJ2-7; 13 positions match TRBD2. This sequence originates from a man younger than 40 in good health and CMV-seronegative. The specimen sequenced was PBMCs. CDR3 loop: CASSVGTSGGMEQYF. The CDR3 DNA sequence: TGTGCCAGCAGCGTAGGGACTAGCGGGGGAATGGAGCAGTACTTC.